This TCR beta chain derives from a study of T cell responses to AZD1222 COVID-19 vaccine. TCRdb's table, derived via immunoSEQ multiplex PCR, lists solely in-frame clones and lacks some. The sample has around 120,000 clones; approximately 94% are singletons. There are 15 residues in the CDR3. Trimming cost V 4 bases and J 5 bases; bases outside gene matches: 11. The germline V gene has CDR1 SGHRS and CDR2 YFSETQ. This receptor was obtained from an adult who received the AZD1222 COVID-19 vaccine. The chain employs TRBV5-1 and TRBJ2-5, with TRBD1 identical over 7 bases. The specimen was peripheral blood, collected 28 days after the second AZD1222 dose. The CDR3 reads CASSETGFLWETQYF. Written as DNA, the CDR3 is TGCGCCAGCAGCGAGACAGGGTTCTTATGGGAGACCCAGTACTTC.